This T cell receptor beta chain was observed in a study of shared T cell receptors in the human thymus. V gave up 1 base and J gave up 3 bases; unmatched junction bases: 5. The CDR3 spans 17 residues. CDR1 is SGHVS and CDR2 is FQNEAQ in the germline V gene. Measured with immunoSEQ multiplex PCR; TCRdb has only the in-frame clones, and not every one. The table lists some 640,000 clones, approximately 87% of them singletons. Separately, the same data were catalogued under a study of human thymus T cells. That work adds: Those donating were healthy Finnish infants in corrective surgery for congenital heart defects. From resections taken during corrective heart surgery, the thymus tissue was obtained. Biased V and J segment usage appeared in thymus and peripheral blood. Unrelated people showed highly overlapping thymic repertoires, related research reported.

The TCR comes from a boy less than two years old with a congenital heart defect. Sequencing was done on a sample of thymocytes. This sequence joins TRBV7-8 and TRBJ2-3, with 12 bases that match TRBD2. CDR3 in amino acids: CASSLEDTSGRTDTQYF. DNA of the CDR3: TGTGCCAGCAGCTTAGAAGATACTAGCGGGAGGACAGATACGCAGTATTTT.